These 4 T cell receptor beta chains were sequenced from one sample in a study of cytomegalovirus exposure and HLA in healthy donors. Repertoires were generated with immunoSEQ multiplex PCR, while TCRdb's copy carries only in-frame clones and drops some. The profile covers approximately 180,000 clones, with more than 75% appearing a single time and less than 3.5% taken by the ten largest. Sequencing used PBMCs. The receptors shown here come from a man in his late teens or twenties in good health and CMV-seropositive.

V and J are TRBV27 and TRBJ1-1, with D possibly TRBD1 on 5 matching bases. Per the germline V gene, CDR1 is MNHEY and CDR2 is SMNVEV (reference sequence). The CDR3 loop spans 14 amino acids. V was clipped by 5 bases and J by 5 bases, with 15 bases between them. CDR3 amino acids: CASSGGGVGTEAFF. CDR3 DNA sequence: TGTGCCAGCAGTGGAGGAGGGGTGGGTACTGAAGCTTTCTTT.

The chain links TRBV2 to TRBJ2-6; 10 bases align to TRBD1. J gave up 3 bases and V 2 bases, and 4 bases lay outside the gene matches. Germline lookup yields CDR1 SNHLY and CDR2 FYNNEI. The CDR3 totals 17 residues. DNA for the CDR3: TGTGCCAGCAGTGAACCCGGGACAGGGGTTGGGGCCAACGTCCTGACTTTC. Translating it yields CASSEPGTGVGANVLTF.

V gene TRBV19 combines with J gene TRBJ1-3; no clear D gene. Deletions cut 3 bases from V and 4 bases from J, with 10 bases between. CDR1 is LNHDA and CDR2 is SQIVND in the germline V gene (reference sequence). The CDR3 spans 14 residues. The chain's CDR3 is CASSIAVTGNTIYF. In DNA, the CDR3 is TGTGCCAGTAGTATCGCGGTTACCGGAAACACCATATATTTT.

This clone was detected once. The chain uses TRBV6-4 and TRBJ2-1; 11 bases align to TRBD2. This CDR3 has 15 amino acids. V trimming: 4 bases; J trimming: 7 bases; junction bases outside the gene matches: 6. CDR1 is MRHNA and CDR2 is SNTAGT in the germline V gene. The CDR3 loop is CASSATSGSWNEQFF. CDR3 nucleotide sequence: TGTGCCAGCAGTGCAACTAGCGGGAGTTGGAATGAGCAGTTCTTC.